The 28 T cell receptor beta chains below were found in one sample sequenced in a study of blood T cells in healthy people across ages. Sample-barcoded 5' priming and a J-beta primer mix drove a second PCR of roughly 6 to 12 cycles. One entry per CDR3 protein results from TCRdb running MiXCR on the 5' RACE reads. This sample has around 870,000 distinct CDR3 sequences; 29% occur once, and the top ten carry 17%. Sequencing was performed on blood. The receptors come from a woman aged 80 or over in good health.

This clonotype was counted many times. The V call is TRBV20-1, the J call TRBJ1-2, with TRBD1 matching over 7 bases. The CDR3 spans 13 residues. Germline V gives CDR1 DFQATT, CDR2 SNEGSKA (reference sequence). Trimming at V came to 1 base and at J to 4 bases, leaving 3 bases not matched to a gene. This chain's CDR3 is CSARGGQSYGYTF. CDR3 sequence (DNA): TGCAGTGCTAGAGGGGGACAGTCCTATGGCTACACCTTC.

This clonotype has ten or more counts. The V and J genes are TRBV6-2 or TRBV6-3 and TRBJ2-7; no clear D gene. V was shortened by 1 base and J by 3 bases, with 4 bases between the two germline ends. The V gene's germline CDR1 is MNHEY and CDR2 SVGEGT. The length of the CDR3 is 12 residues. CDR3 sequence (DNA): TGTGCCAGCAGTTACTGGGGCTACGAGCAGTACTTC. It codes for CASSYWGYEQYF.

On this clonotype: It may be a read error: a sequence one base away is much more abundant. The rearrangement links TRBV7-6 to TRBJ2-4; D remains ambiguous. The DNA end is more similar to TRBJ2-5, so the J call may be wrong. Germline-derived CDR1 and CDR2 are SGHVS and FNYEAQ. The CDR3 consists of 15 residues. DNA of the CDR3: TGTGCCGGCAGCTTACCTTGGGCGGTTCAAGAGACCCAGTACTTC. Amino acid sequence: CAGSLPWAVQETQYF.

This clonotype was found many times. The chain combines TRBV10-3 with TRBJ2-3; no firm D call. The CDR3 covers 12 residues. The germline CDR1 and CDR2 sequences are ENHRY and SYGVKD. V lost 8 bases and J 1 base, leaving 7 bases between the germline ends. CDR3 nucleotides: TGTGCCATCCGGGCGGGCACAGATACGCAGTATTTT. Its protein is CAIRAGTDTQYF.

J is TRBJ2-3 and V is TRBV24-1; either TRBD1 or TRBD2 may fit D (5 bases each). The CDR3 has 12 amino acids. From germline, CDR1 is KGHDR and CDR2 SFDVKD. The germline V and J ends were trimmed by 9 bases and 2 bases, with 8 bases remaining between them. Here the CDR3 reads CATGGNTDTQYF. CDR3 nucleotides: TGTGCCACCGGGGGAAACACAGATACGCAGTATTTT.

This clonotype was counted at least ten times. V is TRBV12-3 or TRBV12-4 and J is TRBJ2-7; 7 positions match TRBD2. The CDR3 is 13 amino acids. Trimming removed 6 bases from V and 5 bases from J; junction bases left unmatched: 7. CDR3 residues: CASSPGLVHEQYF. CDR3 nucleotide sequence: TGTGCCAGCAGCCCAGGACTAGTCCACGAGCAGTACTTC.

The chain couples TRBV12-3 or TRBV12-4 to TRBJ1-1; D may be TRBD1 (6 bases). Trimming pared 1 base from V and 5 bases from J, leaving 11 bases between. The CDR3 spans 14 residues. The CDR3: CASSLVGGETEAFF. The CDR3 nucleotides read TGTGCCAGCAGTTTAGTGGGGGGCGAGACTGAAGCTTTCTTT.

V usage is TRBV7-8 and J usage is TRBJ1-2, with TRBD1 as a possible D gene (5 bases). CDR1 and CDR2 (germline): SGHVS, FQNEAQ. Trimming pared 0 bases from V and 9 bases from J, leaving 11 bases between. This CDR3 comprises 13 residues. The CDR3 spells CASSLAGTDSYTF. The CDR3 bases are TGTGCCAGCAGCTTAGCTGGGACGGACAGCTACACCTTC.

The rearrangement uses TRBV14 and TRBJ1-1; TRBD1 might be the D (5 bases). Between the trimmed V and J ends, which lost 4 bases and 11 bases, there was a span of 14 bases. The germline gives CDR1 SGHDN, CDR2 FVKESK. There are 12 residues in the CDR3. The CDR3 loop is CASSRGAEAAFF. CDR3 DNA sequence: TGTGCCAGCAGCCGAGGGGCCGAGGCGGCTTTCTTT.

This clonotype was recorded at least ten times. CDR3 coding DNA: TGTGCCAGCAGTTTGGGGCACGAAGATGAAAAACTGTTTTTT. The encoded protein is CASSLGHEDEKLFF. V gene TRBV12-3 or TRBV12-4 combines with J gene TRBJ1-4; weak D call: TRBD1 (5 bases). CDR3 size: 14 residues. V was pared by 3 bases and J by 6 bases, with 11 bases between.

To note about this clonotype: This may be a read error, as it is one base from a much larger clone. The genes are TRBV7-8 and TRBJ2-7, with no clear D. Germline assignment: CDR1 SGHVS and CDR2 FQNEAQ. The CDR3 consists of 14 residues. V lost 3 bases to trimming and J lost 7 bases, with 16 bases between them. The CDR3, as DNA: TGTGCCAGCAGCTTTGAACTCGGCTACAATGAGCAGTACTTC. Its translation is CASSFELGYNEQYF. Full variable domain (outside the CDR3, taken from reference TRBV7-8 and TRBJ2-7): GAGVSQSPRYKVAKRGQDVALRCDPISGHVSLFWYQQALGQGPEFLTYFQNEAQLDKSGLPSDRFFAERPEGSVSTLKIQRTQQEDSAVYLCASSFELGYNEQYFGPGTRLTVT.

This clonotype came up many times. In nucleotides, the CDR3 is TGCGCCAGCAAGACTGTCCCGGGACAGGGAAATTCACCCCTCCACTTT. It specifies CASKTVPGQGNSPLHF. The V call is TRBV5-1, the J call TRBJ1-6, with 9 bases that match TRBD1. V gave up 6 bases and J gave up 7 bases; unmatched junction bases: 11. CDR1 and CDR2 from the germline V gene are SGHRS and YFSETQ. This CDR3 comprises 16 residues.

The chain is built from TRBV7-2 and TRBJ1-1, with TRBD1 matching over 7 bases. Trimming removed 5 bases from V and 8 bases from J; junction bases left unmatched: 11. The germline CDR1 and CDR2 sequences are SGHTA and FQGNSA. CDR3 length: 14 amino acids. In DNA form, the CDR3 reads TGTGCCAGCAGCAACACCGACAGGGCAAGAGAAGCTTTCTTT. Its protein is CASSNTDRAREAFF.

There are a few counts of this clonotype. The rearrangement uses TRBV5-1 and TRBJ1-1, with D perhaps matching TRBD1 (6 bases). The germline V gene has CDR1 SGHRS and CDR2 YFSETQ. CDR3 length: 15 residues. The V end was cut by 2 bases, the J end by 3 bases, with 14 bases between. The CDR3 spells CASSLNRVSDTEAFF. In DNA, the CDR3 is TGCGCCAGCAGCTTAAACAGGGTATCGGACACTGAAGCTTTCTTT.

This clonotype was seen repeatedly, ten times or more. V and J are TRBV6-2 or TRBV6-3 and TRBJ2-1; 9 nucleotides line up with TRBD1. With V trimmed by 7 bases and J by 4 bases, 8 bases remained unmatched. Per the germline V gene, CDR1 is MNHEY and CDR2 is SVGEGT. CDR3 length equals 15 residues. The CDR3 coding sequence is TGTGCCAGCACCCGGGACAGGGCGAGGTACAATGAGCAGTTCTTC. Encoded protein: CASTRDRARYNEQFF.

The chain joins TRBV7-2 to TRBJ2-5; 7 positions match TRBD2. The length of the CDR3 is 14 residues. V was pared by 2 bases and J by 5 bases, with 5 bases of the junction left unmatched. Germline CDR1 reads SGHTA; CDR2 reads FQGNSA. The CDR3 sequence is CASSLSFGRETQYF. CDR3 in DNA: TGTGCCAGCAGCTTAAGTTTCGGGAGGGAGACCCAGTACTTC.

This chain connects TRBV5-1 to TRBJ2-5; D uncertain. Germline CDR1 SGHRS, CDR2 YFSETQ. Between the trimmed V and J ends, which lost 4 bases and 5 bases, there was a span of 18 bases. This CDR3 contains 15 residues. The CDR3 sequence is CASSPELGFRETQYF. CDR3 sequence (DNA): TGCGCCAGCAGCCCCGAGTTGGGGTTCCGGGAGACCCAGTACTTC.

Comments on this clonotype: A read error may be the cause here, since a much bigger clone is one base away. The chain uses TRBV6-6 and TRBJ2-1, with a possible D match to TRBD2 (7 bases). The CDR3 sequence is 13 residues long. Per germline, CDR1 MNHNY and CDR2 SVGAGI (reference sequence). V was trimmed by 4 bases and J by 10 bases, leaving 14 bases between them. The CDR3 DNA reads as TGTGCCAGCAGTTCCCCGGGGGGCTACGAGCAGTTCTTC. Amino acids: CASSSPGGYEQFF.

Of note for this clonotype: A read error may be the cause here, since a much bigger clone is one base away. The genes are TRBV5-1 and TRBJ2-1, with D possibly matching TRBD2 (6 bases). Germline assignment: CDR1 SGHRS and CDR2 YFSETQ. The CDR3 has 15 residues. With 4 bases removed from V and 8 bases from J, the gap between germline ends came to 19 bases. The CDR3 nucleotides read TGCGCCAGCAGCCCGGGACTCACCGAGCAGGATGAGCAGTTCTTC. Its protein product is CASSPGLTEQDEQFF.

This clonotype was seen ten or more times. In nucleotides, the CDR3 is TGTGCCATCCGAGCGGGGGGGCCAAGAGAGCAGTTCTTC. It encodes CAIRAGGPREQFF. The chain links TRBV10-3 to TRBJ2-1, with 10 bases identical to TRBD2. CDR1 and CDR2 from the germline V gene are ENHRY and SYGVKD. J lost 10 bases, V lost 8 bases, and 8 bases had no gene match. CDR3 length equals 13 residues.

The chain links TRBV6-6 to TRBJ1-5; a weak D match, TRBD1 (6 bases). CDR1 is MNHNY, CDR2 SVGAGI, per germline (reference sequence). This CDR3 contains 17 residues. V shed 0 bases and J shed 10 bases, with 22 bases lying between them. In DNA, the CDR3 is TGTGCCAGCAGTTACTCCGGGTCAGCCGGACAGATCAGCCCCCAGCATTTT. It codes for CASSYSGSAGQISPQHF.

This clonotype was detected many times. The chain employs TRBV7-2 and TRBJ1-5; weak D call: TRBD1 (5 bases). Germline CDR1 is SGHTA and CDR2 is FQGNSA. The CDR3 contains 15 residues. V was pared by 4 bases and J by 2 bases, with 12 bases between. Here the CDR3 reads CASSSGGGGNQPQHF. In DNA, the CDR3 is TGTGCCAGCAGCTCCGGTGGGGGTGGCAATCAGCCCCAGCATTTT.

On this clonotype itself: A much larger clone differs from this one at a single base, so this may be a read error. This chain joins TRBV3-1 and TRBJ2-5; D uncertain. Trimming left V 4 bases short and J 11 bases short, with 14 bases between. The germline gives CDR1 LGHDT, CDR2 YNNKEL (reference sequence). The CDR3 is 12 amino acids. DNA of the CDR3: TGTGCCAGCAGCCGTCTCCCTGCTGAGCAGTACTTC. Translated: CASSRLPAEQYF.

This clonotype occurred many times. This sequence joins TRBV7-8 and TRBJ2-5, with D perhaps TRBD2 (6 bases). V gave up 3 bases and J gave up 3 bases, with 14 bases separating them. The CDR3 covers 15 residues. Germline values: CDR1 SGHVS, CDR2 FQNEAQ. CDR3 protein: CASSFGLIIKETQYF. CDR3 nucleotides: TGTGCCAGCAGCTTCGGACTAATAATAAAAGAGACCCAGTACTTC.

The chain couples TRBV28 to TRBJ1-1; D might be TRBD1 (5 bases). From germline, CDR1 is MDHEN and CDR2 SYDVKM. The CDR3 has 11 residues. V lost 4 bases and J 8 bases, leaving 8 bases between the germline ends. The CDR3 DNA is TGTGCCAGCAGTTGGGGGGTCGAAGCTTTCTTT. This encodes CASSWGVEAFF.

The chain combines TRBV6-1 with TRBJ2-1; TRBD2 aligns across 9 bases. Germline V gene lookup returns CDR1 MNHNS and CDR2 SASEGT. V was clipped by 6 bases and J by 8 bases; unmatched bases: 14. This CDR3 contains 16 residues. CDR3 sequence (DNA): TGTGCCAGCAGCGAGAGGGCTAGCGGGGATTACGATGAGCAGTTCTTC. Protein product: CASSERASGDYDEQFF.

This clonotype has a count of ten or more. The chain joins TRBV6-2 or TRBV6-3 to TRBJ2-1; D tentatively reads TRBD1 or TRBD2 (5 bases each). CDR1 is MNHEY and CDR2 is SVGEGT in the germline V gene. The CDR3 length is 16 residues. Trimming pared 5 bases from V and 6 bases from J, leaving 20 bases between. The CDR3 DNA follows: TGTGCCAGCAGTCCGCCGGGGCTACACCTAAGCAATGAGCAGTTCTTC. It specifies CASSPPGLHLSNEQFF.

The chain uses TRBV7-2 and TRBJ2-2; D perhaps matches TRBD1 (5 bases). The V gene lost 0 bases and the J gene lost 5 bases, with 7 bases spanning the gap. CDR1 and CDR2 from the germline V gene are SGHTA and FQGNSA. The CDR3 is made up of 14 amino acids. The DNA of the CDR3 is TGTGCCAGCAGCTTAGCGCCAGGGACCGGGGAGCTGTTTTTT. This encodes CASSLAPGTGELFF.